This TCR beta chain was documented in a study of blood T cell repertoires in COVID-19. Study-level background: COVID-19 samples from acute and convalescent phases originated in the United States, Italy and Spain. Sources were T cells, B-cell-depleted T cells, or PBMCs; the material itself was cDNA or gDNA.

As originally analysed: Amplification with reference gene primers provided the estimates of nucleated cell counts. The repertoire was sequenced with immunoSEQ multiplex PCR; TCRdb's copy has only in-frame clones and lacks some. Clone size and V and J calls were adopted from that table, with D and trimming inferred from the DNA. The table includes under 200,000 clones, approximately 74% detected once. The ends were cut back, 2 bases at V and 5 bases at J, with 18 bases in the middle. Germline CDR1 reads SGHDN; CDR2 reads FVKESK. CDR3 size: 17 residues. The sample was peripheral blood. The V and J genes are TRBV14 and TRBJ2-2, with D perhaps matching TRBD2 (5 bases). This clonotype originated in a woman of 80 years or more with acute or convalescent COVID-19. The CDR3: CASSQQRASVGTGELFF. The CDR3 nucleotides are TGTGCCAGCAGCCAACAGAGGGCCTCGGTTGGTACCGGGGAGCTGTTTTTT.